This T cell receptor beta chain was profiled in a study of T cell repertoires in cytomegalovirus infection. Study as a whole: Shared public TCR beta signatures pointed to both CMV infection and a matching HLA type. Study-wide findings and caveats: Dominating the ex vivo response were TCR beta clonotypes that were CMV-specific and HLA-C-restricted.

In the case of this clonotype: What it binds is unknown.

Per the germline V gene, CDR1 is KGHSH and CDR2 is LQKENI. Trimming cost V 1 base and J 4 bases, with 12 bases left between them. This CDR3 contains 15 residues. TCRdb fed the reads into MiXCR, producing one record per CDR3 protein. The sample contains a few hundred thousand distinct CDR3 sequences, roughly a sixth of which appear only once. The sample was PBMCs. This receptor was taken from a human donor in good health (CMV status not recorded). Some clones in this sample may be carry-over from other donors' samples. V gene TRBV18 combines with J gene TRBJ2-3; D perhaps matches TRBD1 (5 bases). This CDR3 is CASSPRTGRADTQYF. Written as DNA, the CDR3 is TGTGCCAGCTCACCACGCACAGGAAGGGCAGATACGCAGTATTTT.